This T cell receptor (beta chain) came from a study of OX40 agonist ivuxolimab in advanced cancers. Study summary: Patients in the trial were receiving intravenous ivuxolimab every 2 weeks, at doses of 0.01 to 10 mg/kg. General study points: CD8+ T cells showed, on average, more clonal expansion than CD4+ cells. Dosing at 0.1 to 3.0 mg/kg was accompanied by clonal expansion of CD4+ and CD8+ blood T cells by week 6.

The germline V gene encodes CDR1 LNHDA and CDR2 SQIVND (reference sequence). V shed 6 bases, J shed 1 base, and the junction held 9 bases outside the gene matches. CDR3 size: 16 residues. Remarks on this clone: Its target is unknown.

Here immunoSEQ multiplex PCR was the method, and the copy in TCRdb shows in-frame clones only, minus some. The data contain some 71,000 clones, approximately 81% of them singletons. This receptor was identified in an adult with an advanced solid tumor such as melanoma, head and neck, liver or kidney cancer. Here the sequenced sample was CD4+ or CD8+ T cells sorted from blood, taken in a trial of the OX40 agonist ivuxolimab. The chain recombines TRBV19 with TRBJ1-1; 9 positions agree with TRBD1. This chain's CDR3 is CASSTGGAFRNTEAFF. CDR3 DNA sequence: TGTGCCAGTAGCACAGGGGGCGCGTTTAGGAACACTGAAGCTTTCTTT.